The clone carrying this TCR beta chain was found a few times. Its antigen is unidentified. The sample originates from a study of blood T cells in healthy people across ages. Study findings and constraints: Shifts in expanded clonotypes may have been confounded by donor CMV status, which was unknown.

Primed by a sample-barcoded 5' primer and a J-beta primer mix, a second PCR proceeded for about 7 to 12 cycles. TCRdb itself ran the 5' RACE reads through MiXCR, one entry per CDR3 protein. The sample carries around 1,000,000 distinct CDR3 sequences, approximately 25% recorded once. V shed 3 bases and J 4 bases; nucleotides not matched to a gene: 18. CDR3 length equals 19 residues. CDR1 is DFQATT, CDR2 SNEGSKA, per germline (reference sequence). Separately, the same data were catalogued under a study of T cells of mothers and their children. From that paper: Material was donated by three healthy Caucasian mothers and their six children. Per child, about 3 million TCR beta CDR3 reads were obtained, against over 9 million per mother.

The sequencing input was blood. V usage is TRBV20-1 and J usage is TRBJ2-3; 11 bases are shared with TRBD2. The clonotype was recovered from a girl aged 2 to 9 in good health. CDR3 sequence: CSARWTVGSGGAWSDTQYF. As DNA, the CDR3 is TGCAGTGCTAGGTGGACAGTAGGTAGCGGGGGGGCCTGGTCAGATACGCAGTATTTT.